This T cell receptor (beta chain) was retrieved from a study of T cells in Graves' hyperthyroidism and ophthalmopathy. Trimming removed 4 bases from V and 5 bases from J; junction bases left unmatched: 7. The germline CDR1 and CDR2 sequences are MDHEN and SYDVKM. The CDR3 loop spans 14 amino acids. RNA transcripts provided the source from which TCR beta CDR3 regions were amplified. A set of HTBI primers served as the primers for a first-round RT-PCR of the TCR CDR3. TCRdb fed the multiplex PCR reads into MiXCR, producing one record per CDR3 protein. The sample lists about 520,000 distinct CDR3 sequences, roughly 25% occurring once. This clonotype was observed at least ten times.

This clonotype was sampled from a woman aged 25-40 years with Graves' ophthalmopathy. The chain combines TRBV28 with TRBJ2-5; 7 bases align to TRBD2. Material for sequencing was blood. The CDR3 DNA reads as TGTGCCAGCAGTTGGCCCCGTAGCGGGGAGACCCAGTACTTC. Translation: CASSWPRSGETQYF.